One and the same sample provided the 5 T cell receptor beta chains below, sequenced in a study of T cells in Graves' hyperthyroidism and ophthalmopathy. The CDR3 regions of TCR beta were amplified from RNA transcripts. An initial round of RT-PCR targeting the TCR CDR3 relied on the HTBI primer set. Using its own MiXCR run on the multiplex PCR reads, TCRdb lists one record per CDR3 protein. Here the sample spans roughly 400,000 distinct CDR3 sequences, around 15% being singletons. The specimen was blood. All receptors come from a man aged 45-65 years with Graves' ophthalmopathy.

This clonotype was counted between two and nine times. This chain links TRBV28 with TRBJ2-7; maybe TRBD1 (6 bases). Germline-derived CDR1 and CDR2 are MDHEN and SYDVKM. Trimming shortened V by 8 bases and J by 1 base, and 9 bases separated the two germline ends. This CDR3 spans 12 amino acids. The CDR3, as DNA: TGTGCCAGCGGGCAGGGGTCCTACGAGCAGTACTTC. This codes for CASGQGSYEQYF.

This clonotype was found many times. The chain uses TRBV2 and TRBJ1-5, with 7 bases lining up with TRBD1. With V trimmed by 8 bases and J by 7 bases, 8 bases remained unmatched. The germline V gene encodes CDR1 SNHLY and CDR2 FYNNEI. The CDR3 is 13 residues long. The CDR3 loop reads CASLTGVGQPQHF. The CDR3 bases are TGTGCCAGCTTAACAGGGGTAGGACAGCCCCAGCATTTT.

This clonotype has a count of ten or more. The chain combines TRBV30 with TRBJ2-7, with D unresolved. The CDR3 extends over 12 amino acids. From germline, CDR1 is GTSNPN and CDR2 SVGIG (reference sequence). Trimming cost V 2 bases and J 6 bases, with 11 bases left between them. The CDR3 region is CAWSLLFSEQYF. In nucleotides, the CDR3 is TGTGCCTGGAGTCTTCTCTTTTCCGAGCAGTACTTC.

Ten or more counts support this clonotype. The chain uses TRBV6-2 or TRBV6-3 and TRBJ2-5, with TRBD1 as a possible D gene (6 bases). The CDR3 contains 14 residues. Trimming shortened V by 7 bases and J by 6 bases, and 18 bases separated the two germline ends. CDR1 is MNHEY, CDR2 SVGEGT, per germline. Here the CDR3 reads CASTSTQQGKTQYF. The CDR3 bases are TGTGCCAGCACCTCCACCCAGCAGGGGAAGACCCAGTACTTC.

The chain uses TRBV20-1 and TRBJ2-5; a possible D gene is TRBD1 (6 bases). The CDR3 length is 16 residues. Trimming left V 1 base short and J 2 bases short, with 17 bases between. Germline V gives CDR1 DFQATT, CDR2 SNEGSKA (reference sequence). The CDR3 reads CSARGGQGHLQETQYF. CDR3 DNA: TGCAGTGCTAGAGGCGGCCAGGGACACCTACAAGAGACCCAGTACTTC.